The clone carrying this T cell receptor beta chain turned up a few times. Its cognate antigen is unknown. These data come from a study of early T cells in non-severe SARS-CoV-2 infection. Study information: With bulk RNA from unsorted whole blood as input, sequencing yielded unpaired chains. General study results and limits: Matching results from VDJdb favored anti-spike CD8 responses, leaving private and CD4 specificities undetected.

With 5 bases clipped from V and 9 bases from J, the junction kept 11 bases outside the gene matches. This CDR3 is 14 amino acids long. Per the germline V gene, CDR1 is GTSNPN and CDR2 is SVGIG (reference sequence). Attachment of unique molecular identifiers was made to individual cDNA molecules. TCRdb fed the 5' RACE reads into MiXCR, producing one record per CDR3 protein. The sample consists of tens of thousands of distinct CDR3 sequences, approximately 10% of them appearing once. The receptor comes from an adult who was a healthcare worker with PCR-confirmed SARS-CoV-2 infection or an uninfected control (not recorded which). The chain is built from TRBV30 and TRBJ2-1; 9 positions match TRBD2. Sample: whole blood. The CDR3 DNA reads TGTGCCTGGCAAGCTAGCGGGACCCGCGGTGAGCAGTTCTTC. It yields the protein CAWQASGTRGEQFF. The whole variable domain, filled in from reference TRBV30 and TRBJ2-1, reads SQTIHQWPATLVQPVGSPLSLECTVEGTSNPNLYWYRQAAGRGLQLLFYSVGIGQISSEVPQNLSASRPQDRQFILSSKKLLLSDSGFYLCAWQASGTRGEQFFGPGTRLTVL.